This T cell receptor beta chain appears in the sequencing data of a study of blood T cells in healthy people across ages. Researchers collected 7.5 to 10 milliliters of peripheral blood from every single donor. Isolated per sample were at least 6.5 million PBMCs. Per sample, extraction of total RNA gave at least 5.5 micrograms in every case. The CDR3 runs to 14 residues. Germline values: CDR1 MNHEY, CDR2 SVGEGT. For this clonotype: What it binds is not known.

Regarding the study as a whole: PBMCs were not sorted, which prevented a conclusive comparison of naive versus antigen-experienced cells.

With a J-beta primer mix and a sample-barcoded 5' primer, a second PCR ran roughly 7 to 11 cycles. TCRdb processed the 5' RACE reads anew with MiXCR; each CDR3 protein has one entry. This sample has fewer than 2 million distinct CDR3 sequences; about two fifths occur once, and the top ten carry 23%. This sequence joins TRBV6-2 or TRBV6-3 and TRBJ2-4; 8 nucleotides line up with TRBD1. The end of the DNA is better explained by TRBJ2-7, so the J call may be wrong. This TCR was sampled from a human donor in good health. The sequenced sample was blood. CDR3 protein: CASTLTGAGYEQYF. The DNA of the CDR3 is TGTGCCAGCACCTTGACAGGGGCGGGGTACGAGCAGTACTTC.